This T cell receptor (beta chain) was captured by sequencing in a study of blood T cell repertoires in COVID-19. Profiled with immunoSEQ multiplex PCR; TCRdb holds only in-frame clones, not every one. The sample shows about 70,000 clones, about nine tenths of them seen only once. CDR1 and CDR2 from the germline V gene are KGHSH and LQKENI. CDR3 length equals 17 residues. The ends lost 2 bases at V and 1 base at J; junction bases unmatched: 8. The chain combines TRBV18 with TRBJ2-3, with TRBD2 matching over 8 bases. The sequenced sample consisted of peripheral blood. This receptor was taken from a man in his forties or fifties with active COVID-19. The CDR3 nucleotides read TGTGCCAGCTCACCAACTAAAGCGGGAGTTGGCACAGATACGCAGTATTTT. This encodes CASSPTKAGVGTDTQYF.